Following are 30 T cell receptor beta chains from one sample sequenced in a study of CD8 T cells in ankylosing spondylitis. These receptors' targets are unknown. Study results and caveats: Ankylosing spondylitis blood seemed to carry a telltale TCR beta motif made of several highly homologous variants.

TCRdb re-derived calls from the 5' RACE reads in MiXCR, one entry per CDR3 protein. This sample has about 460,000 distinct CDR3 sequences, with roughly 5.2% found just once. The source material was blood, either unsorted or a sorted T cell fraction (not recorded which). These receptors came from a male donor with ankylosing spondylitis.

The table lists this clonotype with many counts. The CDR3, as DNA: TGCGCCAGCAGCCAAGATGAGGCGGACCCCCCTTCACCCCTCCACTTT. Its protein product is CASSQDEADPPSPLHF. The chain has TRBV4-1 and TRBJ1-6; no clear D. CDR3 length: 16 residues. CDR1 and CDR2 (germline): MGHRA, YSYEKL. Trimming removed 0 bases from V and 9 bases from J, with 15 bases in between.

This clonotype was observed at least ten times. This sequence joins TRBV6-5 and TRBJ1-6; D is uncertain. CDR1 is MNHEY and CDR2 is SVGAGI in the germline V gene. The V end was cut by 6 bases, the J end by 0 bases, with 12 bases between. The CDR3 spans 16 residues. The CDR3 coding sequence is TGTGCCAGCAGCTTACAAGTCAGCTCCTATAATTCACCCCTCCACTTT. It translates to CASSLQVSSYNSPLHF.

This clonotype appeared many times. The chain has TRBV7-2 and TRBJ1-1; no clear D gene. The CDR3 is made up of 14 amino acids. With 0 bases removed from V and 4 bases from J, the gap between germline ends came to 9 bases. Germline CDR1 reads SGHTA; CDR2 reads FQGNSA. CDR3: CASSLARSLTEAFF. The CDR3 coding sequence is TGTGCCAGCAGCTTAGCCCGCAGCCTCACTGAAGCTTTCTTT.

There are many counts of this clonotype. The rearrangement joins TRBV12-3 or TRBV12-4 to TRBJ1-1; D is perhaps TRBD1 (6 bases). This CDR3 has 14 residues. V lost 2 bases to trimming and J lost 4 bases, with 11 bases between them. CDR3 DNA sequence: TGTGCCAGCAGTTTAAACAGGGAGGGCACTGAAGCTTTCTTT. Residues: CASSLNREGTEAFF.

This clonotype was picked up many times. The chain uses TRBV15 and TRBJ2-1, with unresolved D. This CDR3 comprises 12 residues. CDR1 and CDR2 from the germline V gene are LNHNV and YYDKDF (reference sequence). The ends were cut back, 0 bases at V and 8 bases at J, with 5 bases in the middle. The CDR3 DNA sequence: TGTGCCACCAGCAGAGATTGGGATGAGCAGTTCTTC. It translates to CATSRDWDEQFF.

This clonotype was counted ten times or more. V is TRBV20-1 and J is TRBJ2-1; D ambiguous. The V and J ends lost 5 bases and 5 bases respectively, with 10 bases between them. Germline V gene sequence: CDR1 DFQATT, CDR2 SNEGSKA (reference sequence). The CDR3 covers 12 residues. For the CDR3, the DNA is TGCAGTGCTCAAAGGGTGAACAATGAGCAGTTCTTC. Protein product: CSAQRVNNEQFF.

This clonotype was counted many times. The junction and the germline gene differ at one end; a read error may be behind it. The chain joins TRBV20-1 to TRBJ1-2; D is ambiguous. Germline CDR1 reads DFQATT; CDR2 reads SNEGSKA (reference sequence). This CDR3 has 13 residues. The DNA of the CDR3 is TGCAGTGCATCGTGGATGACTAATTATGGCTACACCTTC. This codes for CSASWMTNYGYTF.

This clonotype was recorded at least ten times. J is TRBJ2-3 and V is TRBV10-3, with D possibly TRBD2 on 5 matching bases. Trimming shortened V by 8 bases and J by 3 bases, and 18 bases separated the two germline ends. The CDR3 contains 15 residues. Germline V lookup: CDR1 ENHRY, CDR2 SYGVKD. As DNA, the CDR3 is TGTGCCATCGGAGAAGGGCGTGGGAGAACAGATACGCAGTATTTT. As protein: CAIGEGRGRTDTQYF.

This clonotype was counted only a few times. The chain couples TRBV20-1 to TRBJ2-3; the D gene is possibly TRBD1 (5 bases). Germline assignment: CDR1 DFQATT and CDR2 SNEGSKA (reference sequence). V lost 2 bases to trimming and J lost 0 bases, with 18 bases between them. The CDR3 is 17 amino acids. CDR3 loop: CSARLRGAGPSTDTQYF. The CDR3 DNA sequence: TGCAGTGCTAGATTGCGTGGGGCAGGACCTAGCACAGATACGCAGTATTTT.

At least ten counts were recorded for this clonotype. The chain links TRBV5-6 to TRBJ2-6, with D perhaps TRBD1 or TRBD2 (5 bases each). The CDR3 contains 17 residues. CDR1 is SGHDT and CDR2 is YYEEEE in the germline V gene. V was pared by 6 bases and J by 1 base, with 17 bases between. For the CDR3, the DNA is TGTGCCAGCATCCGGGGACGGATCCTTTCTGGGGCCAACGTCCTGACTTTC. It specifies CASIRGRILSGANVLTF. The variable domain in full, with the rest retrieved from reference TRBV5-6 and TRBJ2-6, is DAGVTQSPTHLIKTRGQQVTLRCSPKSGHDTVSWYQQALGQGPQFIFQYYEEEERQRGNFPDRFSGHQFPNYSSELNVNALLLGDSALYLCASIRGRILSGANVLTFGAGSRLTVL.

Many counts were recorded for this clonotype. V gene TRBV20-1 combines with J gene TRBJ1-5; possible D gene TRBD1, 6 bases. The CDR3 runs to 18 residues. The V and J ends lost 6 bases and 3 bases respectively, with 27 bases between them. CDR1 DFQATT and CDR2 SNEGSKA come from the germline V gene (reference sequence). The CDR3 nucleotides are TGCAGTGCGCGCTTAAAATACAGGGAAGAGGTAGTCAATCAGCCCCAGCATTTT. Translated: CSARLKYREEVVNQPQHF.

This clonotype came up many times. The CDR3 bases are TGCAGCTCCGGACTCTCCCAAGAGACCCAGTACTTC. Translated, it gives CSSGLSQETQYF. The rearrangement links TRBV29-1 to TRBJ2-5, with a weak D call TRBD2 (5 bases). V lost 8 bases and J lost 1, with 11 bases in between. Germline CDR1 is SQVTM and CDR2 is ANQGSEA. This CDR3 is built from 12 residues.

At least ten counts were recorded for this clonotype. This chain uses TRBV20-1 with TRBJ2-1; D not resolved. The CDR3 runs to 15 residues. The germline gives CDR1 DFQATT, CDR2 SNEGSKA (reference sequence). The germline V and J ends were trimmed by 0 bases and 4 bases, with 13 bases remaining between them. The CDR3 sequence: CSARDPRHSYNEQFF. In nucleotides, the CDR3 is TGCAGTGCTAGAGATCCCCGGCACAGTTACAATGAGCAGTTCTTC.

This clonotype was picked up many times. V usage is TRBV18 and J usage is TRBJ2-7, with 10 bases lining up with TRBD2. The trim removed 2 bases at V and 3 bases at J, leaving 4 bases unmatched. The CDR3 sequence is 15 residues long. CDR1 KGHSH and CDR2 LQKENI come from the germline V gene. The CDR3 region has the DNA TGTGCCAGCTCACCAACACCTAGCGGGGGCTACGAGCAGTACTTC. Its translation is CASSPTPSGGYEQYF.

This clonotype was observed at least ten times. The chain links TRBV29-1 to TRBJ1-2; unclear D gene. V shed 7 bases and J shed 4 bases, with 13 bases lying between them. CDR3 length equals 12 residues. Germline loops: CDR1 SQVTM, CDR2 ANQGSEA. CDR3 in DNA: TGCAGCGCAGGTGGACCTGTCTATGGCTACACCTTC. It codes for CSAGGPVYGYTF.

In its sample, this clonotype was seen many times. This rearrangement joins TRBV11-2 to TRBJ2-1; either TRBD1 or TRBD2 may fit D (5 bases each). Looked up from germline, CDR1 is SGHAT and CDR2 is FQNNGV. V lost 3 bases and J 7 bases, leaving 22 bases between the germline ends. The CDR3 loop spans 17 amino acids. CDR3 in amino acids: CASSFDPWGGSGNEQFF. Here the CDR3 DNA reads TGTGCCAGCAGCTTTGATCCATGGGGCGGGTCAGGAAATGAGCAGTTCTTC.

This clonotype was picked up many times. The chain couples TRBV12-3 or TRBV12-4 to TRBJ2-1; D is ambiguous. The CDR3 runs 14 residues. Trimming cost V 7 bases and J 0 bases, with 10 bases left between them. Written as DNA, the CDR3 is TGTGCCAGCACCCTAATGAGCTCCTACAATGAGCAGTTCTTC. It encodes CASTLMSSYNEQFF.

This clonotype has ten or more counts. This chain connects TRBV29-1 to TRBJ1-1, with a tentative D call TRBD1 (5 bases). V gave up 0 bases and J gave up 2 bases, with 13 bases separating them. Germline values: CDR1 SQVTM, CDR2 ANQGSEA. The CDR3 runs 15 residues. CDR3 amino acids: CSVEEGVGANTEAFF. The CDR3 bases are TGCAGCGTTGAAGAGGGGGTAGGGGCAAACACTGAAGCTTTCTTT. The complete variable domain, with remaining parts taken from reference TRBV29-1 and TRBJ1-1, reads SAVISQKPSRDICQRGTSLTIQCQVDSQVTMMFWYRQQPGQSLTLIATANQGSEATYESGFVIDKFPISRPNLTFSTLTVSNMSPEDSSIYLCSVEEGVGANTEAFFGQGTRLTVV.

This rearrangement joins TRBV10-3 to TRBJ2-1; D gene unclear. Germline CDR1 and CDR2: ENHRY and SYGVKD. CDR3 size: 8 residues. V was trimmed by 8 bases and J by 11 bases, leaving 4 bases between them. The CDR3 region is CAISQQFF. CDR3 coding DNA: TGTGCCATCTCCCAGCAGTTCTTC.

This clonotype has ten or more counts. This chain joins TRBV20-1 and TRBJ1-5; D unresolved. The germline V gene encodes CDR1 DFQATT and CDR2 SNEGSKA (reference sequence). The germline V and J ends were trimmed by 6 bases and 0 bases, with 6 bases remaining between them. The CDR3 runs to 12 residues. As DNA, the CDR3 is TGCAGTGCCGAGAATAGCAATCAGCCCCAGCATTTT. Translating it yields CSAENSNQPQHF.

This clonotype was seen ten or more times. The chain joins TRBV7-9 to TRBJ2-5; D not resolved. The V end lost 6 bases, the J end lost 2 bases, and 13 bases lay between the germline ends. The CDR3 contains 14 residues. Germline V gene data show CDR1 as SEHNR and CDR2 as FQNEAQ (reference sequence). This CDR3 reads CASRGWAEQETQYF. The CDR3 DNA reads as TGTGCCAGCAGGGGTTGGGCAGAGCAAGAGACCCAGTACTTC.

This clonotype has only a few counts. The chain uses TRBV5-1 and TRBJ2-1; D tentatively reads TRBD1 or TRBD2 (5 bases each). Trimming left V 4 bases short and J 9 bases short, with 23 bases between. This CDR3 spans 16 amino acids. From germline, CDR1 is SGHRS and CDR2 YFSETQ. CDR3 region: CASSPRGAGRRVEQFF. The CDR3 DNA reads TGCGCCAGCAGCCCACGGGGCGCGGGCCGTCGGGTTGAGCAGTTCTTC. Full variable domain (missing parts from reference TRBV5-1 and TRBJ2-1): KAGVTQTPRYLIKTRGQQVTLSCSPISGHRSVSWYQQTPGQGLQFLFEYFSETQRNKGNFPGRFSGRQFSNSRSEMNVSTLELGDSALYLCASSPRGAGRRVEQFFGPGTRLTVL.

This clonotype was picked up a small number of times. The chain combines TRBV12-2 with TRBJ1-2; TRBD1 is the table's D call and was not checked against the DNA. TRBV12-2 is a listed pseudogene. The CDR3 is made up of 18 amino acids. CDR3 in amino acids: CASRLRDRSHPFFYGYTF. The CDR3 nucleotides read TGTGCAAGTCGCTTAAGGGACAGGAGTCACCCTTTTTTCTATGGCTACACCTTC.

This clonotype has more than one count but fewer than ten. This rearrangement joins TRBV10-3 to TRBJ2-6, with D uncertain. This CDR3 region has 14 residues. Trimming took 5 bases from V and 0 from J, leaving 5 bases between them. Germline assignment: CDR1 ENHRY and CDR2 SYGVKD. CDR3 region: CAISPGSGANVLTF. CDR3 DNA sequence: TGTGCCATCAGTCCAGGCTCTGGGGCCAACGTCCTGACTTTC.

This clonotype was counted many times. V usage is TRBV10-3 and J usage is TRBJ1-2, with 8 bases aligning to TRBD1. The J segment lost 4 bases and the V segment lost 3 bases, leaving 1 base of the junction unmatched. The CDR3 length is 13 residues. CDR1 and CDR2 (germline): ENHRY, SYGVKD. CDR3 DNA: TGTGCCATCAGTGACGGACAGGGCTATGGCTACACCTTC. Encoded protein: CAISDGQGYGYTF.

This clonotype appeared many times. V usage is TRBV20-1 and J usage is TRBJ2-2, with D unclear. Germline V CDR1 and CDR2: DFQATT, SNEGSKA (reference sequence). This CDR3 is 13 amino acids long. Trimming removed 6 bases at V and 3 bases at J, with 11 bases between. The CDR3 sequence is CSAGPVDTGELFF. The CDR3 DNA reads TGCAGTGCGGGTCCGGTGGACACCGGGGAGCTGTTTTTT.

This clonotype was seen many times. DNA of the CDR3: TGTGCCAGCAGTTTATCCGGCGGAAGCTCCTACGAGCAGTACTTC. Translated: CASSLSGGSSYEQYF. V and J are TRBV27 and TRBJ2-7, with unresolved D. With 0 bases removed from V and 0 bases from J, the gap between germline ends came to 9 bases. The CDR3 is made up of 15 amino acids. Germline assignment: CDR1 MNHEY and CDR2 SMNVEV (reference sequence).

The rearrangement uses TRBV4-3 and TRBJ2-5, with 7 bases fitting TRBD2. J gave up 5 bases and V 4 bases, and 7 bases lay outside the gene matches. The CDR3 is 14 amino acids. The germline gives CDR1 LGHNA, CDR2 YSLEER. The CDR3 DNA sequence: TGCGCCAGCAGCCCTCGGGGAGGGTGGGAGACCCAGTACTTC. Translated, it gives CASSPRGGWETQYF.

The chain has TRBV20-1 and TRBJ2-1; TRBD2 matches 9 bases. With 3 bases clipped from V and 10 bases from J, the junction kept 10 bases outside the gene matches. Germline loops: CDR1 DFQATT, CDR2 SNEGSKA (reference sequence). The CDR3 runs 14 residues. CDR3 coding DNA: TGCAGTGCTAGGAGTCTAGCGGGATTCGTGGAGCAGTTCTTC. It yields the protein CSARSLAGFVEQFF.

In regard to this clonotype: This may be a read error, as it is one base from a much larger clone. V usage is TRBV28 and J usage is TRBJ2-5; 8 bases align to TRBD1. This CDR3 contains 13 residues. CDR1 is MDHEN and CDR2 is SYDVKM in the germline V gene. CDR3 protein: CAGSLGQDGTQYF. CDR3 DNA sequence: TGTGCCGGCAGTCTGGGACAGGACGGGACCCAGTACTTC.